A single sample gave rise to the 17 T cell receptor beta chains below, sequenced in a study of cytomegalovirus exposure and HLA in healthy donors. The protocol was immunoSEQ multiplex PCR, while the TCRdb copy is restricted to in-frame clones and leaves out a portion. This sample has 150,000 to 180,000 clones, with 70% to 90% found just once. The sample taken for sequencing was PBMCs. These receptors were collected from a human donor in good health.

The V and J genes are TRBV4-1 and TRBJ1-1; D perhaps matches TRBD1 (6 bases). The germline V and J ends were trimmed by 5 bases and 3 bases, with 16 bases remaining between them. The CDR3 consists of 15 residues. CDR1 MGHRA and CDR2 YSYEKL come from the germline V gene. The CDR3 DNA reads TGCGCCAGCAGCTTGAGGCAGGGGAAGTACACTGAAGCTTTCTTT. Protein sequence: CASSLRQGKYTEAFF.

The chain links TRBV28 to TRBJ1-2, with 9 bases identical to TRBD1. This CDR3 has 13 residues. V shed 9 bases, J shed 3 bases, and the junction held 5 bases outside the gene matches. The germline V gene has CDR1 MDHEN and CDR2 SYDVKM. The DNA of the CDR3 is TGTGCCAGTATACAGGGGGCCGACTATGGCTACACCTTC. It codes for CASIQGADYGYTF.

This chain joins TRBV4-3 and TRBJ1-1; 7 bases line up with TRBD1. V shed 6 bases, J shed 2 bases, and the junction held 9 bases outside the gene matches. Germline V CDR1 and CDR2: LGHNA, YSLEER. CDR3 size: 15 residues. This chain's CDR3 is CASRIQGTGNTEAFF. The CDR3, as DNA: TGCGCCAGCAGGATACAGGGGACGGGAAACACTGAAGCTTTCTTT.

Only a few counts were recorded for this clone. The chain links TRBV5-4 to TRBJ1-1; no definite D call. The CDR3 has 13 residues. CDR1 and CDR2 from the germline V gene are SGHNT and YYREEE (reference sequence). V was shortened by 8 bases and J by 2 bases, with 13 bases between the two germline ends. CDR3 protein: CASRTTGNTEAFF. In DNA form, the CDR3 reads TGTGCCAGTCGTACCACGGGTAACACTGAAGCTTTCTTT.

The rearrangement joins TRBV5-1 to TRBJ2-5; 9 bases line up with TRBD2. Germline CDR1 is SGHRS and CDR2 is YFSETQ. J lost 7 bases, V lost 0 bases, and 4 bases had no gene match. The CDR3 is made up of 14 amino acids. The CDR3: CASSLVGAGGTQYF. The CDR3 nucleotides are TGCGCCAGCAGCTTGGTGGGAGCGGGAGGGACCCAGTACTTC.

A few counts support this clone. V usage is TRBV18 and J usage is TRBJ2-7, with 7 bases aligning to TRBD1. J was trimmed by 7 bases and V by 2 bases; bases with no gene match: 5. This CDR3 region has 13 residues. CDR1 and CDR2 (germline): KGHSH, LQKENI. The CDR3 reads CASSPSGGREQYF. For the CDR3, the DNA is TGTGCCAGCTCACCATCAGGGGGACGGGAGCAGTACTTC.

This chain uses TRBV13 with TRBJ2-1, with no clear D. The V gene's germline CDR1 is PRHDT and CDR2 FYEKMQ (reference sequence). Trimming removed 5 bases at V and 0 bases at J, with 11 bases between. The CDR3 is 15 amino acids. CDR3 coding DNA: TGTGCCAGCAGCAGTCTGCGGAGCTCCTACAATGAGCAGTTCTTC. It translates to CASSSLRSSYNEQFF. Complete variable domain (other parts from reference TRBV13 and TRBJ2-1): AAGVIQSPRHLIKEKRETATLKCYPIPRHDTVYWYQQGPGQDPQFLISFYEKMQSDKGSIPDRFSAQQFSDYHSELNMSSLELGDSALYFCASSSLRSSYNEQFFGPGTRLTVL.

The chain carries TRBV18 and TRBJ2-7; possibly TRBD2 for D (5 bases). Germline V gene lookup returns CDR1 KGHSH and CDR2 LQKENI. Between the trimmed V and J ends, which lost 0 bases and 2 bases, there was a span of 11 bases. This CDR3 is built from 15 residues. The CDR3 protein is CASSPPLPSPYEQYF. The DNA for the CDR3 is TGTGCCAGCTCACCACCTCTCCCTAGCCCCTACGAGCAGTACTTC.

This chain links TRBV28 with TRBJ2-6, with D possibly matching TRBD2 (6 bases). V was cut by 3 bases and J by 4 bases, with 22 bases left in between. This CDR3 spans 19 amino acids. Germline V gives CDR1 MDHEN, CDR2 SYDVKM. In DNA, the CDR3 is TGTGCCAGCAGTTTCCTGGACTACCCCGCCCTGGGCGGGGCCAACGTCCTGACTTTC. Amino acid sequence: CASSFLDYPALGGANVLTF.

This chain's CDR3 is CASSLGPNQPQHF. Written as DNA, the CDR3 is TGTGCCAGCAGCTTGGGGCCAAATCAGCCCCAGCATTTT. The genes are TRBV11-1 and TRBJ1-5; D might be TRBD1 (5 bases). Germline V gene lookup returns CDR1 SGHAT and CDR2 FQDESV (reference sequence). CDR3 length equals 13 residues. V lost 3 bases and J lost 4, with 7 bases in between.

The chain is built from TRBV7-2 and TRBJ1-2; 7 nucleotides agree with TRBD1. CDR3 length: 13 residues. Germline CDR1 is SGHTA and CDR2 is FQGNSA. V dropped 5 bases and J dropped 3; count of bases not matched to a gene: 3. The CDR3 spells CASSTDRDYGYTF. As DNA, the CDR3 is TGTGCCAGCAGCACCGACAGGGACTATGGCTACACCTTC. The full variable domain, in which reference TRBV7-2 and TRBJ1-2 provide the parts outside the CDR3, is GAGVSQSPSNKVTEKGKDVELRCDPISGHTALYWYRQSLGQGLEFLIYFQGNSAPDKSGLPSDRFSAERTGGSVSTLTIQRTQQEDSAVYLCASSTDRDYGYTFGSGTRLTVV.

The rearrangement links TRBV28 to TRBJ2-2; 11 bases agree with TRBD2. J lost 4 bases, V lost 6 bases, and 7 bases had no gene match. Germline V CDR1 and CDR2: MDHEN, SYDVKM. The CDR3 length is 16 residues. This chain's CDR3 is CASSWLLAGVTGELFF. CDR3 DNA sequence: TGTGCCAGCAGCTGGCTACTAGCGGGAGTCACCGGGGAGCTGTTTTTT.

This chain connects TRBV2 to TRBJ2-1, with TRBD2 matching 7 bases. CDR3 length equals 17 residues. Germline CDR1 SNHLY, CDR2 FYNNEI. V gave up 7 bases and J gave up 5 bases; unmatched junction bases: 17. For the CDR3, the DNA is TGTGCCAGCAAGGGAGGGCGGACGTTAAGGTCTAACAATGAGCAGTTCTTC. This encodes CASKGGRTLRSNNEQFF.

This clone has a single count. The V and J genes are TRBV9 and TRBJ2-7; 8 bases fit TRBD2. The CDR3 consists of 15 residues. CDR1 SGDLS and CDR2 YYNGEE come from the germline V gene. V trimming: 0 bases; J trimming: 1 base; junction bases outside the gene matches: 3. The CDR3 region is CASSVAAGGSYEQYF. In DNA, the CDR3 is TGTGCCAGCAGCGTAGCGGCGGGGGGATCCTACGAGCAGTACTTC.

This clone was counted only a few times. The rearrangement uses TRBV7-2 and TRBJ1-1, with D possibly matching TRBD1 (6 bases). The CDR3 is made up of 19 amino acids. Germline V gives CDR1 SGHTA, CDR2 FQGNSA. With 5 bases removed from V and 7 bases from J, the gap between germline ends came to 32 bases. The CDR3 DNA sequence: TGTGCCAGCAGCACAAGGTCAGGAGTCAGGGGACGCCCTTGGAATGAAGCTTTCTTT. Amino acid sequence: CASSTRSGVRGRPWNEAFF.

CDR3 region: CASSFVGSSEQYF. DNA of the CDR3: TGTGCCAGCAGTTTTGTAGGGAGTAGCGAGCAGTACTTC. The chain is built from TRBV27 and TRBJ2-7, with a weak D call TRBD2 (5 bases). V was clipped by 3 bases and J by 6 bases, with 12 bases between them. Germline loops: CDR1 MNHEY, CDR2 SMNVEV (reference sequence). This CDR3 contains 13 residues.

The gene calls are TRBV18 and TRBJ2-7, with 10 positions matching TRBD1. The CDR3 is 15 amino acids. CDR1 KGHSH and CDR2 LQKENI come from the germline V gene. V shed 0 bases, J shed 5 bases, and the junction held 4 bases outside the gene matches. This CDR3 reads CASSPPGTGVDEQYF. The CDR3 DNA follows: TGTGCCAGCTCACCACCCGGGACAGGGGTAGACGAGCAGTACTTC.